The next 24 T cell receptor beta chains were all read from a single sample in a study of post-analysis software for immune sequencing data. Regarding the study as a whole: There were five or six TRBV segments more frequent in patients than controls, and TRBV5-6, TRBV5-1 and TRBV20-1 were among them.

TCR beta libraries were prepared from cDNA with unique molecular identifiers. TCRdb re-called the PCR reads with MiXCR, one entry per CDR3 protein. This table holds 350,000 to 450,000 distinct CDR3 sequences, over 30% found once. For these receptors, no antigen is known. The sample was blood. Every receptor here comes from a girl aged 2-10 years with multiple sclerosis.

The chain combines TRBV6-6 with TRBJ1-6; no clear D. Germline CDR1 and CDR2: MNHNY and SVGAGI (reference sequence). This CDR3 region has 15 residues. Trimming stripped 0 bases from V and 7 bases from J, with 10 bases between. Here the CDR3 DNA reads TGTGCCAGCAGTTACTCGAACGGCCAAAATTCACCCCTCCACTTT. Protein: CASSYSNGQNSPLHF.

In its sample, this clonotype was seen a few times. The CDR3 is CASSQDPSDREHGYTF. The CDR3 DNA sequence: TGCGCCAGCAGCCAAGATCCCTCGGACAGGGAACATGGCTACACCTTC. The chain uses TRBV4-1 and TRBJ1-2; 8 nucleotides line up with TRBD1. The CDR3 totals 16 residues. Germline V gene data show CDR1 as MGHRA and CDR2 as YSYEKL. The V segment lost 0 bases and the J segment 6 bases; nucleotides outside the gene matches: 9.

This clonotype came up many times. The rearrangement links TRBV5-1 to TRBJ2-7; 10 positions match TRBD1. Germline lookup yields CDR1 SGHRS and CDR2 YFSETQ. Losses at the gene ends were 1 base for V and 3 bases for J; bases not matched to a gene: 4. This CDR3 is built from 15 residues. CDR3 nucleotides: TGCGCCAGCAGCTTGAGGGGACAGGGGCTCTACGAGCAGTACTTC. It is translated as CASSLRGQGLYEQYF.

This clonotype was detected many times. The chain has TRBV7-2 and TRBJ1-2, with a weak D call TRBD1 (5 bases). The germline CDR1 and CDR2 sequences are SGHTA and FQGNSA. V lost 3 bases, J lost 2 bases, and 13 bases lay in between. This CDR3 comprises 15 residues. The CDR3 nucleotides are TGTGCCAGCAGCTTGGGTTCAGGGACGAACTATGGCTACACCTTC. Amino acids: CASSLGSGTNYGYTF.

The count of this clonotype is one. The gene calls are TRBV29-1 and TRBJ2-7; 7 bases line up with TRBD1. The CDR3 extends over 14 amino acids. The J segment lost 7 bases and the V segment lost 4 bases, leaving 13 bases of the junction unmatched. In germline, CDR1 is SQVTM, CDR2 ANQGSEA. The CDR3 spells CSVALQGGPEEQYF. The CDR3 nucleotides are TGCAGCGTTGCGCTCCAAGGGGGCCCGGAGGAGCAGTACTTC.

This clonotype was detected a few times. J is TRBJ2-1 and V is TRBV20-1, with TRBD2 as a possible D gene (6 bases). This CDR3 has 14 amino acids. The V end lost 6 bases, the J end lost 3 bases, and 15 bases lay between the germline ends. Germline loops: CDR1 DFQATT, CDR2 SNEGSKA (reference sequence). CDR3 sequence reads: CSATLSGGYNEQFF. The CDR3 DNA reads TGCAGTGCCACACTTAGCGGAGGCTACAATGAGCAGTTCTTC.

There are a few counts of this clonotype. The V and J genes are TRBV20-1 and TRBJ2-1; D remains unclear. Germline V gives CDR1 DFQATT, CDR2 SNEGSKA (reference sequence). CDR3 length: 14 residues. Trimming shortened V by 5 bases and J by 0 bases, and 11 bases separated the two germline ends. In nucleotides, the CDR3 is TGCAGTGCTGTGAGGCCCCACTCCTACAATGAGCAGTTCTTC. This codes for CSAVRPHSYNEQFF.

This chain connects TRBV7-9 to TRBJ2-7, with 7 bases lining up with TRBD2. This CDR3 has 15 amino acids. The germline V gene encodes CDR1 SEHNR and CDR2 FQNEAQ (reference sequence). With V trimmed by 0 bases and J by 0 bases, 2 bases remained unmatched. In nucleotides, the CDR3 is TGTGCCAGCAGCTTAGCAGGGGACTACTCCTACGAGCAGTACTTC. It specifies CASSLAGDYSYEQYF.

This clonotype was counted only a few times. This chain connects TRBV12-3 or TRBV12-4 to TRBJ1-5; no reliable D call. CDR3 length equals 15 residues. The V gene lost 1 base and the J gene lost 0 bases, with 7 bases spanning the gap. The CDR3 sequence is CASSLGEYSNQPQHF. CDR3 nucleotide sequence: TGTGCCAGCAGTTTAGGGGAATATAGCAATCAGCCCCAGCATTTT.

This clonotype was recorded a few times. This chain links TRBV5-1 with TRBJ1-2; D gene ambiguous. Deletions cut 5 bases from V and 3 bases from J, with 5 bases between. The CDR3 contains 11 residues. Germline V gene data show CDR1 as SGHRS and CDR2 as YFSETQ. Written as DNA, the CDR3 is TGCGCCAGCAGGGACTACTATGGCTACACCTTC. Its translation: CASRDYYGYTF.

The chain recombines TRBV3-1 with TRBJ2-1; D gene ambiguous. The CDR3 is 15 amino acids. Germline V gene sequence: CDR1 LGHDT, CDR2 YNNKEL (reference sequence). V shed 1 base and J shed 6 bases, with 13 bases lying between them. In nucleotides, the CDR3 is TGTGCCAGCAGCCAAGGGGCTGTGGGGTCCAATGAGCAGTTCTTC. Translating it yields CASSQGAVGSNEQFF.

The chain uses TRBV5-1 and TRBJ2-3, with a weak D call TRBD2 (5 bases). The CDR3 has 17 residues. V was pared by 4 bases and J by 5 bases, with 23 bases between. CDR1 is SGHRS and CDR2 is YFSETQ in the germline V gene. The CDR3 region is CASSPNAGGLAGDTQYF. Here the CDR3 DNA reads TGCGCCAGCAGCCCAAACGCTGGCGGCCTAGCCGGAGATACGCAGTATTTT.

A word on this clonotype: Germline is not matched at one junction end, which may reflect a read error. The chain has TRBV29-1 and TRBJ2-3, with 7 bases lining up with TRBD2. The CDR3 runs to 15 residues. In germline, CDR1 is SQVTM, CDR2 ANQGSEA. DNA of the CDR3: TGCAGCGTTGGGGGGGGAGAGGGTGGCACAGATACACAGTATTTT. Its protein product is CSVGGGEGGTDTQYF.

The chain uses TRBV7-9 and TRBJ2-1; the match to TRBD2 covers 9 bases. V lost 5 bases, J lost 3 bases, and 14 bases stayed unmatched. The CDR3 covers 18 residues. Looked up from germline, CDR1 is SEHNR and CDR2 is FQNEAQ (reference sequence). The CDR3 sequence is CASSHLLAGAVIYNEQFF. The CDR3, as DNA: TGTGCCAGCAGCCATCTCTTAGCGGGAGCCGTGATCTACAATGAGCAGTTCTTC.

The CDR3 bases are TGCGCCAGCAGCCAAGAGGACGCCGGAGATACGCAGTATTTT. Translating it yields CASSQEDAGDTQYF. The V and J genes are TRBV4-1 and TRBJ2-3, with D unresolved. Germline values: CDR1 MGHRA, CDR2 YSYEKL. Trimming stripped 0 bases from V and 5 bases from J, with 9 bases between. This CDR3 contains 14 residues.

The chain's CDR3 is CATHRTGDDTQYF. In DNA, the CDR3 is TGCGCCACCCATAGGACAGGGGATGATACGCAGTATTTT. The gene calls are TRBV5-1 and TRBJ2-3, with 9 bases identical to TRBD1. The CDR3 is 13 residues long. Looked up from germline, CDR1 is SGHRS and CDR2 is YFSETQ. Trimming at V came to 9 bases and at J to 6 bases, leaving 8 bases not matched to a gene.

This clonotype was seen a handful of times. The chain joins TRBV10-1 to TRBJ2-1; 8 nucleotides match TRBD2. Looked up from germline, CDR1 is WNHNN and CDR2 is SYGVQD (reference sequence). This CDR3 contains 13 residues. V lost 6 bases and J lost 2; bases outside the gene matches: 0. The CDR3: CASSGGAYNEQFF. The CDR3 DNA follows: TGCGCCAGCAGCGGGGGGGCCTACAATGAGCAGTTCTTC.

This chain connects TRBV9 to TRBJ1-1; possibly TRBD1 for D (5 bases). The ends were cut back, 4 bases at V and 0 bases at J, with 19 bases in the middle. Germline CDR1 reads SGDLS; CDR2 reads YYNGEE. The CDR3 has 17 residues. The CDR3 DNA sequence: TGTGCCAGCAGCCAACCTCGGGGGGATCCCCTGAACACTGAAGCTTTCTTT. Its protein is CASSQPRGDPLNTEAFF. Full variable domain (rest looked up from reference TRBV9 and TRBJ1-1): DSGVTQTPKHLITATGQRVTLRCSPRSGDLSVYWYQQSLDQGLQFLIQYYNGEERAKGNILERFSAQQFPDLHSELNLSSLELGDSALYFCASSQPRGDPLNTEAFFGQGTRLTVV.

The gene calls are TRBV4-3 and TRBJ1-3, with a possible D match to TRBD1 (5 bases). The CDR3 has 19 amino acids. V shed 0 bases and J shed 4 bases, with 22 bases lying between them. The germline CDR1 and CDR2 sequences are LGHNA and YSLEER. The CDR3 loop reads CASSQEQTIRGGAGNTIYF. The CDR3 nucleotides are TGCGCCAGCAGCCAAGAACAAACTATCCGCGGGGGTGCCGGAAACACCATATATTTT.

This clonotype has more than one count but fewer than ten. The CDR3 reads CASSLATQGEKTQYF. The CDR3 DNA follows: TGTGCCAGCAGCTTAGCCACCCAGGGGGAAAAGACCCAGTACTTC. The gene calls are TRBV7-9 and TRBJ2-5, with 7 bases lining up with TRBD1. V shed 0 bases and J 6 bases; nucleotides not matched to a gene: 7. The germline gives CDR1 SEHNR, CDR2 FQNEAQ (reference sequence). The CDR3 runs to 15 residues.

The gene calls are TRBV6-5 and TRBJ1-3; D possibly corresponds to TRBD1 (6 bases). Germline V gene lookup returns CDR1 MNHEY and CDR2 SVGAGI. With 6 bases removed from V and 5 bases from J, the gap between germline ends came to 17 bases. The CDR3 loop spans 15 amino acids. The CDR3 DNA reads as TGTGCCAGCAGCTATGGGACAAGCTATCGAAACACCATATATTTT. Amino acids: CASSYGTSYRNTIYF.

The CDR3 nucleotides read TGTGCCAGCAGCTTAAGTTGGAAAGGGGGGGGACAGACCACAGATACGCAGTATTTT. It codes for CASSLSWKGGGQTTDTQYF. The chain carries TRBV7-6 and TRBJ2-3; possibly TRBD1 or TRBD2 for D (7 bases each). The V end lost 2 bases, the J end lost 2 bases, and 23 bases lay between the germline ends. Per the germline V gene, CDR1 is SGHVS and CDR2 is FNYEAQ. The length of the CDR3 is 19 residues.

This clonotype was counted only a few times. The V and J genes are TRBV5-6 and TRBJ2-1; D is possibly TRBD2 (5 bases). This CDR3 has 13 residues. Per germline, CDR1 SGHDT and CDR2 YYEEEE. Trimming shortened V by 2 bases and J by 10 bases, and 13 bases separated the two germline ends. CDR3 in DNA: TGTGCCAGCAGCTTTCAACAGTCGGGAGAGCAGTTCTTC. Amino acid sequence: CASSFQQSGEQFF.

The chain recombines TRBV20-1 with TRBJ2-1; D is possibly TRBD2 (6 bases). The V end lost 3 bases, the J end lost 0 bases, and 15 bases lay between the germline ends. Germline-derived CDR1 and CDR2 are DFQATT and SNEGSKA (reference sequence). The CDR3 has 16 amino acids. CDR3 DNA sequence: TGCAGTGCTAGGCTGGCGGGGTGGAGCTCCTACAATGAGCAGTTCTTC. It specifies CSARLAGWSSYNEQFF.